Listed below are T cell receptor beta chains from one sample, sequenced in a study of long-term antiretroviral therapy in people with HIV. The repertoire was sequenced with immunoSEQ multiplex PCR; TCRdb's copy has only in-frame clones and lacks some. Among about 20,000 clones listed, roughly nine tenths were seen once. This material consisted of unsorted PBMCs, taken 4.4 years before starting antiretroviral therapy. The source of these receptors is a woman aged 30 to 39 with HIV. CDR3s leave out the opening cysteine and the closing phenylalanine or tryptophan. Fields, in order: CDR3 protein, D gene, V gene, J gene. A D gene is named only where the DNA matches it firmly.

cdr3_aa: ASSLRKGVDTQY; d_call: -; v_call: TRBV7-2; j_call: TRBJ2-3
cdr3_aa: ASSKGAGAYEQY; d_call: -; v_call: TRBV27; j_call: TRBJ2-7
cdr3_aa: ASSRGQSSNYGYT; d_call: TRBD1; v_call: TRBV6-6; j_call: TRBJ1-2
cdr3_aa: AWSRAPGQGAYEQY; d_call: TRBD1; v_call: TRBV30; j_call: TRBJ2-7
cdr3_aa: ASRRQGSGQPQH; d_call: TRBD1; v_call: TRBV27; j_call: TRBJ1-5
cdr3_aa: ASSFRVRRGDTQY; d_call: -; v_call: TRBV27; j_call: TRBJ2-3
cdr3_aa: ASRASSYLSYNEQF; d_call: -; v_call: TRBV27; j_call: TRBJ2-1
cdr3_aa: ASSPPYPRLAVTDTQY; d_call: TRBD2; v_call: TRBV7-6; j_call: TRBJ2-3
cdr3_aa: ASSWDRESYEQY; d_call: TRBD1; v_call: TRBV7-9; j_call: TRBJ2-7
cdr3_aa: ASSWTGREQPQH; d_call: TRBD1; v_call: TRBV6-1; j_call: TRBJ1-5
cdr3_aa: AWSRLIGQPQH; d_call: -; v_call: TRBV30; j_call: TRBJ1-5
cdr3_aa: ASSGLDTEAF; d_call: -; v_call: TRBV28; j_call: TRBJ1-1
cdr3_aa: ASSLDGLGAF; d_call: -; v_call: TRBV7-8; j_call: TRBJ1-1
cdr3_aa: ASSLLGMRSSYNEQF; d_call: -; v_call: TRBV27; j_call: TRBJ2-1
cdr3_aa: ASSPGQGGWANEKLF; d_call: TRBD1; v_call: TRBV11-2; j_call: TRBJ1-4
cdr3_aa: AWTGGGSYNSPLH; d_call: TRBD1; v_call: TRBV30; j_call: TRBJ1-6
cdr3_aa: SAFDRGDYT; d_call: TRBD1; v_call: TRBV20-1; j_call: TRBJ1-2
cdr3_aa: AWRSSGIDQETQY; d_call: TRBD2; v_call: TRBV30; j_call: TRBJ2-5
cdr3_aa: ASSPGTANTEAF; d_call: TRBD1; v_call: TRBV7-8; j_call: TRBJ1-1
cdr3_aa: ATHDRYNQPQH; d_call: -; v_call: TRBV15; j_call: TRBJ1-5
cdr3_aa: ASSLVRGANTEAF; d_call: -; v_call: TRBV11-2; j_call: TRBJ1-1
cdr3_aa: ASSSRQGAGNTEAF; d_call: TRBD1; v_call: TRBV7-3; j_call: TRBJ1-1
cdr3_aa: ATSRTGGVTEAF; d_call: TRBD1; v_call: TRBV15; j_call: TRBJ1-1
cdr3_aa: ASSLESGYGYT; d_call: -; v_call: TRBV5-5; j_call: TRBJ1-2
cdr3_aa: ASSMNRQGGAGANVLT; d_call: -; v_call: TRBV19; j_call: TRBJ2-6
cdr3_aa: ASSLVGLNTEAF; d_call: -; v_call: TRBV7-9; j_call: TRBJ1-1
cdr3_aa: ASSQGRGGGHEQF; d_call: TRBD2; v_call: TRBV14; j_call: TRBJ2-1
cdr3_aa: AISPEGVGEAF; d_call: -; v_call: TRBV10-3; j_call: TRBJ1-1
cdr3_aa: ASSSPVGENYGYT; d_call: -; v_call: TRBV2; j_call: TRBJ1-2